The 24 T cell receptor beta chains in this list originate from one sample, sequenced in a study of blood T cell repertoires in COVID-19. This table comes from immunoSEQ multiplex PCR, and its TCRdb copy is limited to in-frame clones, with some not included. This table holds about 260,000 clones, about 86% found once. Sequencing was done on a sample of peripheral blood. Receptors were obtained from a man under 40 with active or convalescent COVID-19.

The table lists this clone with a count of one. The V gene is TRBV5-4, the J gene TRBJ1-2; 9 bases line up with TRBD1. The V gene's germline CDR1 is SGHNT and CDR2 YYREEE (reference sequence). The CDR3 extends over 14 amino acids. V gave up 5 bases and J gave up 4 bases; unmatched junction bases: 6. The chain's CDR3 is CASRPDRGAYGYTF. In DNA form, the CDR3 reads TGTGCCAGCAGACCGGACAGGGGAGCCTATGGCTACACCTTC.

The V and J genes are TRBV4-1 and TRBJ1-2; D is unresolved. The CDR3 sequence is 14 residues long. Germline assignment: CDR1 MGHRA and CDR2 YSYEKL. Trimming removed 1 base at V and 2 bases at J, with 8 bases between. The CDR3 DNA is TGCGCCAGCAGCCAAGTCGCCGAGAACTATGGCTACACCTTC. As protein: CASSQVAENYGYTF.

The gene calls are TRBV6-2 or TRBV6-3 and TRBJ1-2; no clear D. This CDR3 comprises 13 residues. Looked up from germline, CDR1 is MNHEY and CDR2 is SVGEGT. Trimming stripped 4 bases from V and 2 bases from J, with 8 bases between. This CDR3 reads CASSSARNYGYTF. For the CDR3, the DNA is TGTGCCAGCAGTTCCGCCAGGAACTATGGCTACACCTTC.

The chain combines TRBV3-1 (or the pseudogene TRBV3-2) with TRBJ1-1; 8 nucleotides match TRBD1. The germline V gene has CDR1 LGHDT and CDR2 YNNKEL (reference sequence). CDR3 length: 15 residues. With 4 bases clipped from V and 6 bases from J, the junction kept 10 bases outside the gene matches. The CDR3 DNA reads as TGTGCCAGCAGCCGTAGCAGGGGGCGTAACCCTGAAGCTTTCTTT. This sequence encodes CASSRSRGRNPEAFF.

The chain has TRBV4-1 and TRBJ2-1; D possibly corresponds to TRBD1 (6 bases). The length of the CDR3 is 14 residues. The germline V gene has CDR1 MGHRA and CDR2 YSYEKL. The V and J ends lost 2 bases and 7 bases respectively, with 12 bases between them. The CDR3 region has the DNA TGCGCCAGCAGCCAATCGAAGGGGGTGAATGAGCAGTTCTTC. Its translation: CASSQSKGVNEQFF.

This sequence joins TRBV20-1 and TRBJ2-1; 7 bases align to TRBD2. Germline V gives CDR1 DFQATT, CDR2 SNEGSKA (reference sequence). The ends lost 3 bases at V and 3 bases at J; junction bases unmatched: 23. The CDR3 sequence is 20 residues long. CDR3 sequence (DNA): TGCAGTGCTAGTGGGTTCTCGGCCCGAAAAAGCGGGGTAGGCTACAATGAGCAGTTCTTC. Translating it yields CSASGFSARKSGVGYNEQFF.

The chain is built from TRBV19 and TRBJ2-7, with 9 positions matching TRBD1. J gave up 7 bases and V 3 bases, and 13 bases lay outside the gene matches. The germline V gene has CDR1 LNHDA and CDR2 SQIVND (reference sequence). The CDR3 runs 16 residues. Written as DNA, the CDR3 is TGTGCCAGTAGTATCTCCCCGGGACAGGGTTTTCTAGAGCAGTACTTC. It yields the protein CASSISPGQGFLEQYF. Complete variable domain (other parts from reference TRBV19 and TRBJ2-7): DGGITQSPKYLFRKEGQNVTLSCEQNLNHDAMYWYRQDPGQGLRLIYYSQIVNDFQKGDIAEGYSVSREKKESFPLTVTSAQKNPTAFYLCASSISPGQGFLEQYFGPGTRLTVT.

This sequence joins TRBV6-5 and TRBJ1-1, with a weak D call TRBD1 (5 bases). V was cut by 6 bases and J by 0 bases, with 11 bases left in between. CDR3 length: 14 amino acids. Per the germline V gene, CDR1 is MNHEY and CDR2 is SVGAGI. The CDR3 nucleotides read TGTGCCAGCAGGATGGGGCAGCTGAACACTGAAGCTTTCTTT. It translates to CASRMGQLNTEAFF.

The chain links TRBV5-4 to TRBJ1-2, with a possible D match to TRBD1 (5 bases). This CDR3 is 15 amino acids long. Germline CDR1 SGHNT, CDR2 YYREEE (reference sequence). V was shortened by 1 base and J by 4 bases, with 14 bases between the two germline ends. In nucleotides, the CDR3 is TGTGCCAGCAGCTTGTATTCCAGGGAGGGCTATGGCTACACCTTC. Its translation is CASSLYSREGYGYTF.

J is TRBJ2-7 and V is TRBV5-1; perhaps TRBD1 as D (6 bases). Between the trimmed V and J ends, which lost 2 bases and 3 bases, there was a span of 15 bases. Germline V gene data show CDR1 as SGHRS and CDR2 as YFSETQ. This CDR3 is built from 15 residues. DNA for the CDR3: TGCGCCAGCAGCTTCCGGGCAGGGGAAAACTACGAGCAGTACTTC. Its protein is CASSFRAGENYEQYF. Based on the CDR3 plus reference TRBV5-1 and TRBJ2-7, the full variable domain is KAGVTQTPRYLIKTRGQQVTLSCSPISGHRSVSWYQQTPGQGLQFLFEYFSETQRNKGNFPGRFSGRQFSNSRSEMNVSTLELGDSALYLCASSFRAGENYEQYFGPGTRLTVT.

This clone was observed a few times. CDR3 DNA sequence: TGCGCCAGCAGCCAAGTGGGGCGGGAGTCTACTGAAGCTTTCTTT. This sequence encodes CASSQVGRESTEAFF. The chain couples TRBV4-1 to TRBJ1-1, with a weak D call TRBD1 (5 bases). The CDR3 sequence is 15 residues long. Between the trimmed V and J ends, which lost 1 base and 5 bases, there was a span of 14 bases. Germline lookup yields CDR1 MGHRA and CDR2 YSYEKL.

V gene TRBV5-4 combines with J gene TRBJ1-6; tentatively, D is TRBD1 (6 bases). The germline CDR1 and CDR2 sequences are SGHNT and YYREEE (reference sequence). Trimming pared 2 bases from V and 13 bases from J, leaving 19 bases between. This CDR3 contains 15 residues. CDR3 nucleotides: TGTGCCAGCAGCTTAATCTCAACAGGGCGGAACCCCCTCCACTTT. This codes for CASSLISTGRNPLHF.

This chain connects TRBV19 to TRBJ1-2; 10 nucleotides agree with TRBD1. The CDR3 consists of 18 residues. The germline V gene has CDR1 LNHDA and CDR2 SQIVND (reference sequence). The J segment lost 4 bases and the V segment lost 1 base, leaving 12 bases of the junction unmatched. CDR3 nucleotide sequence: TGTGCCAGTAGTATAGCCGGGACAGGGGTCGGCTCGAGCTATGGCTACACCTTC. Translation gives CASSIAGTGVGSSYGYTF.

The J gene is TRBJ2-3, the V gene TRBV7-9; D perhaps matches TRBD2 (5 bases). The germline gives CDR1 SEHNR, CDR2 FQNEAQ (reference sequence). The CDR3 totals 16 residues. Trimming took off 1 base at V and 2 bases at J, with 13 bases between the two ends. This chain's CDR3 is CASSLGASRSTDTQYF. The DNA of the CDR3 is TGTGCCAGCAGCTTAGGTGCTAGCAGATCCACAGATACGCAGTATTTT.

The chain has TRBV11-2 and TRBJ2-3; TRBD2 agrees at 13 bases. Per germline, CDR1 SGHAT and CDR2 FQNNGV. The CDR3 length is 16 residues. The ends lost 5 bases at V and 3 bases at J; junction bases unmatched: 5. The DNA for the CDR3 is TGTGCCAGCAGCGCAACTAGCGGGGGGGGGACAGATACGCAGTATTTT. Amino acid sequence: CASSATSGGGTDTQYF.

The chain is built from TRBV13 and TRBJ2-5; D not resolved. CDR3 length: 13 amino acids. Trimming removed 1 base at V and 5 bases at J, with 8 bases between. Germline values: CDR1 PRHDT, CDR2 FYEKMQ (reference sequence). CDR3 amino acids: CASSLAVLETQYF. The CDR3 nucleotides read TGTGCCAGCAGCTTAGCGGTTCTGGAGACCCAGTACTTC.

This chain links TRBV18 with TRBJ2-7; TRBD1 aligns across 9 bases. Trimming removed 8 bases from V and 5 bases from J; junction bases left unmatched: 4. The CDR3 has 12 residues. Germline V lookup: CDR1 KGHSH, CDR2 LQKENI. CDR3 sequence: CASRGQGHEQYF. For the CDR3, the DNA is TGTGCCAGCCGGGGACAGGGACACGAGCAGTACTTC. The variable domain in full, with the rest retrieved from reference TRBV18 and TRBJ2-7, is NAGVMQNPRHLVRRRGQEARLRCSPMKGHSHVYWYRQLPEEGLKFMVYLQKENIIDESGMPKERFSAEFPKEGPSILRIQQVVRGDSAAYFCASRGQGHEQYFGPGTRLTVT.

This sequence joins TRBV6-6 and TRBJ2-7, with TRBD2 matching 8 bases. The germline V gene encodes CDR1 MNHNY and CDR2 SVGAGI (reference sequence). The CDR3 extends over 13 amino acids. Germline trimming cut 5 bases from V and 2 bases from J; bases unmatched to any gene: 2. The CDR3 protein is CASSVGGAYEQYF. DNA of the CDR3: TGTGCCAGCAGTGTCGGGGGGGCCTACGAGCAGTACTTC.

The CDR3 here is CASSDVILALQETQYF. The CDR3 bases are TGCGCCAGCAGTGACGTTATACTAGCGCTCCAAGAGACCCAGTACTTC. The chain employs TRBV10-2 and TRBJ2-5; 7 bases fit TRBD2. The CDR3 consists of 16 residues. The ends lost 3 bases at V and 1 base at J; junction bases unmatched: 8. CDR1 and CDR2 from the germline V gene are WSHSY and SAAADI.

In regard to this clone: At the DNA level, this CDR3 is encoded by other sequences in the same sample as well. The J gene is TRBJ1-5, the V gene TRBV4-1; unclear D gene. V lost 4 bases and J 6 bases, leaving 10 bases between the germline ends. The CDR3 totals 13 residues. Germline V gene lookup returns CDR1 MGHRA and CDR2 YSYEKL. The CDR3 loop reads CASSPGTVQPQHF. In nucleotides, the CDR3 is TGCGCCAGCAGCCCGGGAACGGTTCAGCCCCAGCATTTT.

This chain connects TRBV4-1 to TRBJ2-2; the match to TRBD1 covers 10 bases. Per the germline V gene, CDR1 is MGHRA and CDR2 is YSYEKL. This CDR3 comprises 15 residues. Unmatched junction bases numbered 4, after V lost 5 bases and J lost 4 bases. Written as DNA, the CDR3 is TGCGCCAGCAGCTCATGGACAGGGGGCACCGGGGAGCTGTTTTTT. It encodes CASSSWTGGTGELFF.

The rearrangement joins TRBV12-3 or TRBV12-4 to TRBJ1-5; D not resolved. Trimming cost V 3 bases and J 9 bases, with 12 bases left between them. This CDR3 comprises 13 residues. CDR3 residues: CASSLVGSLPQHF. CDR3 in DNA: TGTGCCAGCAGTTTGGTCGGGAGCCTGCCCCAGCATTTT.

The V and J genes are TRBV6-4 and TRBJ1-6; TRBD1 matches 9 bases. CDR1 and CDR2 (germline): MRHNA, SNTAGT. CDR3 length: 18 amino acids. V shed 3 bases and J 0 bases; nucleotides not matched to a gene: 6. CDR3 protein: CASSEVVQGASYNSPLHF. The CDR3 DNA sequence: TGTGCCAGCAGTGAGGTGGTACAGGGGGCCTCCTATAATTCACCCCTCCACTTT.

The rearrangement joins TRBV7-8 to TRBJ2-7, with D possibly TRBD2 on 5 matching bases. CDR1 SGHVS and CDR2 FQNEAQ come from the germline V gene. V shed 2 bases and J shed 3 bases, with 14 bases lying between them. The CDR3 sequence is 15 residues long. The CDR3 DNA reads TGTGCCAGCAGCTTAAGGCCCGGGGAGATCTACGAGCAGTACTTC. Translating gives CASSLRPGEIYEQYF.